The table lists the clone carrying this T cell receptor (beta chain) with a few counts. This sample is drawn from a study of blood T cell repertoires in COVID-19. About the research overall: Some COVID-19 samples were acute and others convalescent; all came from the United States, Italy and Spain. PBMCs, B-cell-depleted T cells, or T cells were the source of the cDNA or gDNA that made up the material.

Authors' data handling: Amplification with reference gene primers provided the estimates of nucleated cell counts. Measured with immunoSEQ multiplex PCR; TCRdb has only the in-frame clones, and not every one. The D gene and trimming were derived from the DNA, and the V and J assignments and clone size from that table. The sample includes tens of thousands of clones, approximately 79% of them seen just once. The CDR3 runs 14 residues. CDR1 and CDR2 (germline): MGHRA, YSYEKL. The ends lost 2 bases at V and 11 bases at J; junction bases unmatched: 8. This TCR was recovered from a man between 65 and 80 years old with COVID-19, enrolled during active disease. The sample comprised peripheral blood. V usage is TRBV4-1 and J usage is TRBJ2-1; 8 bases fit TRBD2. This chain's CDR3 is CASSQSPSGPKQFF. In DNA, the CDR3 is TGCGCCAGCAGCCAAAGCCCTAGCGGGCCGAAGCAGTTCTTC.